The 32 T cell receptor beta chains given below trace back to one sample, sequenced in a study of vaccination and CD4 T cells after COVID-19. Sequencing of the DNA from cultured CD4+ T cells was carried out with the Oncomine TCR Beta short-read assay. TCRdb independently ran MiXCR on the PCR reads; one entry per CDR3 protein. The sample shows around 8,800 distinct CDR3 sequences, 60% of them seen only once. As to treatment: approximately 11-day PBMC culture with coronavirus spike peptide pools or control peptides (ViraFEST assay). These receptors' antigens are unknown. Sample: cultured CD4+ T cells from blood, taken after SARS-CoV-2 vaccination. These receptors were obtained from a human donor with COVID-19.

In its sample, this clonotype was seen a few times. The V call is TRBV28, the J call TRBJ1-5; 7 bases are a match to TRBD1. Germline V gives CDR1 MDHEN, CDR2 SYDVKM. The CDR3 extends over 15 amino acids. Trimming at V came to 6 bases and at J to 6 bases, leaving 11 bases not matched to a gene. CDR3 sequence (DNA): TGTGCCAGCAGCCTCATGACAGGGAGAATTCAGCCCCAGCATTTT. Translation gives CASSLMTGRIQPQHF. Variable domain in full (rest from reference TRBV28 and TRBJ1-5): DVKVTQSSRYLVKRTGEKVFLECVQDMDHENMFWYRQDPGLGLRLIYFSYDVKMKEKGDIPEGYSVSREKKERFSLILESASTNQTSMYLCASSLMTGRIQPQHFGDGTRLSIL.

This clonotype was observed a few times. The chain couples TRBV27 to TRBJ2-5, with 8 bases identical to TRBD2. CDR3 size: 14 residues. The germline V gene encodes CDR1 MNHEY and CDR2 SMNVEV (reference sequence). V gave up 0 bases and J gave up 8 bases; unmatched junction bases: 5. CDR3 DNA sequence: TGTGCCAGCAGTTTATCCGGGGGGGGCCAAACCCAGTACTTC. Its translation: CASSLSGGGQTQYF.

This clonotype was seen just once. The chain couples TRBV2 to TRBJ1-5; D remains ambiguous. V lost 3 bases, J lost 3 bases, and 12 bases lay in between. The CDR3 is 15 amino acids. Germline V gene lookup returns CDR1 SNHLY and CDR2 FYNNEI. The CDR3 bases are TGTGCCAGCAGTGATATCGGACGGATCAATCAGCCCCAGCATTTT. It encodes CASSDIGRINQPQHF.

This chain links TRBV20-1 with TRBJ2-7; maybe TRBD2 (5 bases). Germline V gives CDR1 DFQATT, CDR2 SNEGSKA (reference sequence). Trimming shortened V by 6 bases and J by 3 bases, and 15 bases separated the two germline ends. The CDR3 consists of 13 residues. The DNA of the CDR3 is TGCAGTGCCTCAAGCGGACGGATCTACGAGCAGTACTTC. Its translation is CSASSGRIYEQYF.

This clonotype turned up a few times. The chain employs TRBV7-3 and TRBJ1-2, with D possibly TRBD1 on 5 matching bases. Germline V gene sequence: CDR1 SGHTA, CDR2 FQGTGA. V was clipped by 5 bases and J by 7 bases, with 14 bases between them. The CDR3 consists of 13 residues. This CDR3 is CASSPQFGGGYTF. DNA of the CDR3: TGTGCCAGCAGCCCACAGTTTGGGGGTGGCTACACCTTC.

The chain carries TRBV20-1 and TRBJ1-2, with D hard to call. The germline gives CDR1 DFQATT, CDR2 SNEGSKA (reference sequence). Trimming took off 3 bases at V and 3 bases at J, with 14 bases between the two ends. This CDR3 is 14 amino acids long. CDR3 region: CSARGRPTHYGYTF. The CDR3 nucleotides read TGCAGTGCTAGGGGGAGGCCGACTCACTATGGCTACACCTTC.

As DNA, the CDR3 is TGTGCCAGCAGTACGGGGTTCAGCAATCAGCCCCAGCATTTT. Amino acid sequence: CASSTGFSNQPQHF. The chain recombines TRBV6-1 with TRBJ1-5; the D is unclear. Germline loops: CDR1 MNHNS, CDR2 SASEGT. V lost 5 bases to trimming and J lost 1 base, with 9 bases between them. CDR3 size: 14 residues.

This chain connects TRBV15 to TRBJ1-1; D is undetermined. V lost 1 base to trimming and J lost 0 bases, with 6 bases between them. Germline loops: CDR1 LNHNV, CDR2 YYDKDF (reference sequence). The CDR3 totals 14 residues. CDR3 loop: CATSRGGMNTEAFF. In DNA, the CDR3 is TGTGCCACCAGCAGAGGGGGAATGAACACTGAAGCTTTCTTT.

This chain uses TRBV19 with TRBJ2-5; TRBD2 agrees at 12 bases. After removal of 6 bases from V and 4 bases from J, the junction contained 9 bases not matched to a gene. Germline V gives CDR1 LNHDA, CDR2 SQIVND (reference sequence). The CDR3 has 16 residues. Written as DNA, the CDR3 is TGTGCCAGTAGGAGCCCGGGACTAGCGGGTGGAGAGACCCAGTACTTC. This translates into CASRSPGLAGGETQYF. The full variable domain, in which reference TRBV19 and TRBJ2-5 provide the parts outside the CDR3, is DGGITQSPKYLFRKEGQNVTLSCEQNLNHDAMYWYRQDPGQGLRLIYYSQIVNDFQKGDIAEGYSVSREKKESFPLTVTSAQKNPTAFYLCASRSPGLAGGETQYFGPGTRLLVL.

This clonotype was detected once. The chain is built from TRBV6-1 and TRBJ1-5; the D gene is possibly TRBD1 (6 bases). V was clipped by 6 bases and J by 3 bases, with 15 bases between them. Looked up from germline, CDR1 is MNHNS and CDR2 is SASEGT. This CDR3 contains 15 residues. CDR3 nucleotides: TGTGCCAGCAGGTCACAGGGAGTTGACAATCAGCCCCAGCATTTT. Amino acid sequence: CASRSQGVDNQPQHF.

By share of the sample, this clonotype is medium-sized. V and J are TRBV19 and TRBJ1-1; D remains unclear. CDR1 and CDR2 from the germline V gene are LNHDA and SQIVND (reference sequence). V was pared by 3 bases and J by 1 base, with 12 bases between. The length of the CDR3 is 15 residues. Here the CDR3 reads CASSIQGSQNTEAFF. The CDR3 DNA sequence: TGTGCCAGTAGTATTCAAGGGAGTCAGAACACTGAAGCTTTCTTT.

This clonotype has only a few counts. J is TRBJ2-7 and V is TRBV7-9, with a weak D call TRBD2 (6 bases). The V end lost 8 bases, the J end lost 4 bases, and 9 bases lay between the germline ends. Looked up from germline, CDR1 is SEHNR and CDR2 is FQNEAQ (reference sequence). This CDR3 comprises 11 residues. The CDR3 protein is CASSGEYEQYF. DNA for the CDR3: TGTGCCAGCTCGGGGGAGTACGAGCAGTACTTC.

V is TRBV20-1 and J is TRBJ2-3; 10 bases line up with TRBD2. Per germline, CDR1 DFQATT and CDR2 SNEGSKA (reference sequence). The V segment lost 6 bases and the J segment 2 bases; nucleotides outside the gene matches: 11. The CDR3 length is 16 residues. The CDR3 DNA is TGCAGTGCAGAAACTCGAGCGGGGGGGAACACAGATACGCAGTATTTT. It specifies CSAETRAGGNTDTQYF.

The chain couples TRBV20-1 to TRBJ2-7; TRBD1 matches at 10 bases. The CDR3 loop spans 13 amino acids. Germline values: CDR1 DFQATT, CDR2 SNEGSKA (reference sequence). The junction had 1 base not matched to a gene; V was cut back by 5 bases and J by 0 bases. CDR3 region: CSAGTGASYEQYF. DNA of the CDR3: TGCAGTGCTGGGACAGGGGCCTCCTACGAGCAGTACTTC.

This clonotype appeared a single time. The CDR3 DNA is TGTGCCAGCAGTTACCTGGACAAGCTCTATGGCTACACCTTC. This encodes CASSYLDKLYGYTF. This chain uses TRBV6-5 with TRBJ1-2, with D tentatively TRBD1 (5 bases). The V end lost 2 bases, the J end lost 4 bases, and 11 bases lay between the germline ends. This CDR3 is built from 14 residues. Germline CDR1 reads MNHEY; CDR2 reads SVGAGI.

The rearrangement joins TRBV2 to TRBJ2-5; TRBD1 is a possible D gene (6 bases). Germline V lookup: CDR1 SNHLY, CDR2 FYNNEI. CDR3 length: 14 residues. The V end was cut by 8 bases, the J end by 2 bases, with 15 bases between. CDR3 protein: CASRFGTQQETQYF. Here the CDR3 DNA reads TGTGCCAGCCGCTTCGGGACACAACAAGAGACCCAGTACTTC.

The chain carries TRBV15 and TRBJ2-5; D possibly corresponds to TRBD1 (6 bases). The length of the CDR3 is 18 residues. Trimming shortened V by 0 bases and J by 5 bases, and 22 bases separated the two germline ends. The germline CDR1 and CDR2 sequences are LNHNV and YYDKDF (reference sequence). The CDR3 DNA is TGTGCCACCAGCAGAGATCTCTCCACCGGGCAGGGGCGGGAGACCCAGTACTTC. It translates to CATSRDLSTGQGRETQYF.

This chain uses TRBV10-2 with TRBJ2-1; D unclear. The CDR3 runs to 14 residues. The ends were cut back, 5 bases at V and 0 bases at J, with 8 bases in the middle. In germline, CDR1 is WSHSY, CDR2 SAAADI. The CDR3, as DNA: TGCGCCAGCAGTCAAGCGATCTCCTACAATGAGCAGTTCTTC. This gives the protein CASSQAISYNEQFF.

This chain joins TRBV20-1 and TRBJ1-1; no clear D gene. CDR3 length equals 13 residues. V lost 6 bases and J 7 bases, leaving 18 bases between the germline ends. CDR1 and CDR2 (germline): DFQATT, SNEGSKA (reference sequence). This CDR3 reads CSAEATSGIEAFF. The CDR3 nucleotides read TGCAGTGCCGAAGCCACGTCCGGTATTGAAGCTTTCTTT.

V gene TRBV19 combines with J gene TRBJ1-5; 7 bases are shared with TRBD1. The CDR3 is made up of 15 amino acids. The germline CDR1 and CDR2 sequences are LNHDA and SQIVND (reference sequence). V shed 5 bases and J 4 bases; nucleotides not matched to a gene: 8. The CDR3 region has the DNA TGTGCCAGTAGTCCCGTCCGGGGACAGAATCAGCCCCAGCATTTT. This codes for CASSPVRGQNQPQHF.

The sample holds a few counts of this clonotype. The V gene is TRBV6-4, the J gene TRBJ1-5; D gene uncertain. Per germline, CDR1 MRHNA and CDR2 SNTAGT. The CDR3 loop spans 15 amino acids. Between the trimmed V and J ends, which lost 0 bases and 3 bases, there was a span of 9 bases. The CDR3 region has the DNA TGTGCCAGCAGTGACTCGTTCGGGTCCAATCAGCCCCAGCATTTT. Protein product: CASSDSFGSNQPQHF.

The CDR3 region has the DNA TGCAGTGCTAGAGATCCGAGAGGAAACACCATATATTTT. It specifies CSARDPRGNTIYF. The chain has TRBV20-1 and TRBJ1-3; D remains unclear. The CDR3 is 13 residues long. Trimming left V 0 bases short and J 4 bases short, with 7 bases between. The germline V gene encodes CDR1 DFQATT and CDR2 SNEGSKA (reference sequence).

This clonotype showed up just once. This chain connects TRBV19 to TRBJ1-1; a weak D match, TRBD1 (5 bases). V gave up 4 bases and J gave up 0 bases, with 12 bases separating them. CDR3 length equals 15 residues. CDR1 is LNHDA, CDR2 SQIVND, per germline (reference sequence). The CDR3 DNA reads TGTGCCAGTAGTACCGGGACGGGGATGAACACTGAAGCTTTCTTT. This gives the protein CASSTGTGMNTEAFF.

This chain connects TRBV19 to TRBJ2-7; D may be TRBD1 or TRBD2 (6 bases each). With 5 bases removed from V and 7 bases from J, the gap between germline ends came to 24 bases. Per the germline V gene, CDR1 is LNHDA and CDR2 is SQIVND (reference sequence). This CDR3 comprises 16 residues. The CDR3 loop is CASSPHLGGRVGEQYF. The CDR3 DNA follows: TGTGCCAGTAGTCCCCACCTAGGGGGGCGGGTAGGGGAGCAGTACTTC.

The rearrangement links TRBV30 to TRBJ2-3; TRBD1 might be the D (6 bases). Germline CDR1 and CDR2: GTSNPN and SVGIG (reference sequence). Trimming took off 3 bases at V and 8 bases at J, with 12 bases between the two ends. The CDR3 is made up of 12 amino acids. CDR3 nucleotides: TGTGCCTGGAGCAATAGGGGGAGTACGCAGTATTTT. It encodes CAWSNRGSTQYF.

This clonotype was found once. The V gene is TRBV4-1, the J gene TRBJ2-2, with TRBD2 identical over 11 bases. This CDR3 is 15 amino acids long. J gave up 8 bases and V 0 bases, and 2 bases lay outside the gene matches. The germline gives CDR1 MGHRA, CDR2 YSYEKL. The CDR3 DNA reads as TGCGCCAGCAGCCAAGAAACTAGCGGGGGAGGGGAGCTGTTTTTT. Protein sequence: CASSQETSGGGELFF.

The chain couples TRBV6-5 to TRBJ2-3, with D perhaps matching TRBD1 (6 bases). Germline V gene data show CDR1 as MNHEY and CDR2 as SVGAGI. V lost 2 bases and J 4 bases, leaving 13 bases between the germline ends. This CDR3 comprises 15 residues. CDR3: CASSYQNRAPDTQYF. The CDR3 DNA reads as TGTGCCAGCAGTTACCAGAACAGGGCACCAGATACGCAGTATTTT.

This clonotype was seen only once. The V and J genes are TRBV11-2 and TRBJ2-1; weak D call: TRBD2 (7 bases). Germline V gene sequence: CDR1 SGHAT, CDR2 FQNNGV. The CDR3 runs 14 residues. Trimming removed 4 bases from V and 8 bases from J, with 15 bases in between. CDR3 DNA sequence: TGTGCCAGCAGCTCCCTAGGGGGGGCCTATGAGCAGTTCTTC. This gives the protein CASSSLGGAYEQFF. Full variable domain (missing parts from reference TRBV11-2 and TRBJ2-1): EAGVAQSPRYKIIEKRQSVAFWCNPISGHATLYWYQQILGQGPKLLIQFQNNGVVDDSQLPKDRFSAERLKGVDSTLKIQPAKLEDSAVYLCASSSLGGAYEQFFGPGTRLTVL.

This clonotype has more than one count but fewer than ten. The rearrangement joins TRBV20-1 to TRBJ1-5; D remains unclear. CDR3 size: 15 residues. Per the germline V gene, CDR1 is DFQATT and CDR2 is SNEGSKA (reference sequence). V lost 1 base and J 5 bases, leaving 15 bases between the germline ends. The CDR3 nucleotides read TGCAGTGCTAGAGCTGACACGGGAGGATATCAGCCCCAGCATTTT. It specifies CSARADTGGYQPQHF.

The chain combines TRBV10-2 with TRBJ2-7, with 9 bases fitting TRBD1. V trimming: 7 bases; J trimming: 6 bases; junction bases outside the gene matches: 13. This CDR3 is 15 amino acids long. CDR1 and CDR2 (germline): WSHSY, SAAADI. As DNA, the CDR3 is TGCGCCAGCACCGGTGGACAGGGGAACTCAGGCGAGCAGTACTTC. Its translation is CASTGGQGNSGEQYF.

By share of the sample, this clonotype is large. The genes are TRBV2 and TRBJ1-5; 8 nucleotides agree with TRBD1. Trimming cost V 8 bases and J 6 bases; bases outside gene matches: 6. The germline V gene has CDR1 SNHLY and CDR2 FYNNEI. CDR3 length equals 13 residues. The CDR3 sequence is CASEQGGLQPQHF. The CDR3 DNA reads TGTGCCAGCGAACAGGGGGGGCTTCAGCCCCAGCATTTT. The variable domain in full, with the rest retrieved from reference TRBV2 and TRBJ1-5, is EPEVTQTPSHQVTQMGQEVILRCVPISNHLYFYWYRQILGQKVEFLVSFYNNEISEKSEIFDDQFSVERPDGSNFTLKIRSTKLEDSAMYFCASEQGGLQPQHFGDGTRLSIL.

The rearrangement links TRBV20-1 to TRBJ1-1; D gene unclear. V lost 3 bases and J lost 6, with 20 bases in between. CDR3 length: 15 residues. Germline CDR1 and CDR2: DFQATT and SNEGSKA (reference sequence). The CDR3 reads CSARVSDFGNSEAFF. In DNA, the CDR3 is TGCAGTGCTAGGGTATCGGATTTTGGTAACTCTGAAGCTTTCTTT.